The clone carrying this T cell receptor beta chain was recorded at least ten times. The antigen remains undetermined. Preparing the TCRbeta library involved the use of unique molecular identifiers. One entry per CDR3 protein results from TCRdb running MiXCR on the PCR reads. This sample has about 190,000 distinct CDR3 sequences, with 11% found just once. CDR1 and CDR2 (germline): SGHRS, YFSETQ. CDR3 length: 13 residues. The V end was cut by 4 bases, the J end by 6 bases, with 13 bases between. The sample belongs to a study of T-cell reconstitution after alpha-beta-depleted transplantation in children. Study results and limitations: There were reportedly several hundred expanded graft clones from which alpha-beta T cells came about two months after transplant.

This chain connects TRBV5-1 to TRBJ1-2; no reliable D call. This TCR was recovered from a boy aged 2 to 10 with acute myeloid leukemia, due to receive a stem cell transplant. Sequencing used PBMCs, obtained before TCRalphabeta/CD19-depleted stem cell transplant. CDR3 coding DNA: TGCGCCAGCAGCGCGGACTCGTATGATGGCTACACCTTC. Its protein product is CASSADSYDGYTF.